The 27 T cell receptor beta chains reported below all come from one sample, sequenced in a study of technical replicates of blood from several donors. This table comes from immunoSEQ multiplex PCR, and its TCRdb copy is limited to in-frame clones, with some not included. The sample holds tens of thousands of clones, roughly nine tenths seen once. The sequenced sample was T cells isolated from PBMCs. Receptor source: a human donor in good health.

The chain carries TRBV6-6 and TRBJ1-1; possibly TRBD1 for D (5 bases). Trimming pared 6 bases from V and 0 bases from J, leaving 8 bases between. The germline gives CDR1 MNHNY, CDR2 SVGAGI (reference sequence). The CDR3 consists of 13 residues. The CDR3 nucleotides are TGTGCCAGCAGCACGGGGGTGAACACTGAAGCTTTCTTT. Protein product: CASSTGVNTEAFF.

J is TRBJ2-7 and V is TRBV14; TRBD2 might be the D (6 bases). Germline-derived CDR1 and CDR2 are SGHDN and FVKESK. Trimming removed 0 bases at V and 7 bases at J, with 10 bases between. The CDR3 totals 13 residues. For the CDR3, the DNA is TGTGCCAGCAGCCAAGACAGCGGGCGGGAGCAGTACTTC. Translating it yields CASSQDSGREQYF.

This clone has a single count. The chain carries TRBV5-1 and TRBJ2-5, with D maybe TRBD2 (6 bases). This CDR3 region has 14 residues. With 3 bases removed from V and 5 bases from J, the gap between germline ends came to 14 bases. Germline V lookup: CDR1 SGHRS, CDR2 YFSETQ. The CDR3 loop reads CASSSGSSDETQYF. The CDR3 region has the DNA TGCGCCAGCAGCTCCGGCTCTAGCGACGAGACCCAGTACTTC.

The chain recombines TRBV7-9 with TRBJ1-1; tentative D call: TRBD1 (6 bases). CDR3 length: 16 residues. Trimming left V 1 base short and J 0 bases short, with 12 bases between. Germline CDR1 is SEHNR and CDR2 is FQNEAQ (reference sequence). CDR3 sequence reads: CASSLGGGHLNTEAFF. The CDR3, as DNA: TGTGCCAGCAGCTTAGGGGGGGGGCATCTGAACACTGAAGCTTTCTTT.

This clone was seen just once. V usage is TRBV5-4 and J usage is TRBJ1-1; no clear D gene. The CDR3 length is 13 residues. Germline values: CDR1 SGHNT, CDR2 YYREEE (reference sequence). With 3 bases removed from V and 2 bases from J, the gap between germline ends came to 8 bases. The DNA of the CDR3 is TGTGCCAGCAGCTCCGACACCAACACTGAAGCTTTCTTT. This sequence encodes CASSSDTNTEAFF.

The genes are TRBV18 and TRBJ2-5; TRBD1 matches 8 bases. V lost 4 bases and J lost 5; bases outside the gene matches: 12. Per germline, CDR1 KGHSH and CDR2 LQKENI. The CDR3 loop spans 16 amino acids. CDR3 DNA: TGTGCCAGCTCACGTTCGGACAGGGCGAATCGGGAGACCCAGTACTTC. It translates to CASSRSDRANRETQYF.

V is TRBV19 and J is TRBJ2-3, with TRBD2 matching over 7 bases. V shed 4 bases and J 0 bases; nucleotides not matched to a gene: 13. This CDR3 spans 18 amino acids. CDR1 and CDR2 from the germline V gene are LNHDA and SQIVND (reference sequence). CDR3: CASSNPGLPRSSTDTQYF. The CDR3, as DNA: TGTGCCAGTAGTAATCCGGGACTACCAAGATCTAGCACAGATACGCAGTATTTT.

The CDR3 DNA reads TGTGCCAGCAGCCTAAGGACAGGAAGTAATGAAAAACTGTTTTTT. This codes for CASSLRTGSNEKLFF. This sequence joins TRBV14 and TRBJ1-4, with 7 positions matching TRBD1. V gave up 4 bases and J gave up 4 bases; unmatched junction bases: 6. This CDR3 region has 15 residues. Germline V gene sequence: CDR1 SGHDN, CDR2 FVKESK.

This clone occurred once. The J gene is TRBJ2-4, the V gene TRBV5-4; tentative D call: TRBD2 (6 bases). This CDR3 has 14 amino acids. The ends were cut back, 9 bases at V and 0 bases at J, with 13 bases in the middle. CDR1 and CDR2 from the germline V gene are SGHNT and YYREEE (reference sequence). The CDR3 region is CATGVAEAKNIQYF. The CDR3 region has the DNA TGTGCCACCGGGGTAGCGGAAGCCAAAAACATTCAGTACTTC.

The chain couples TRBV6-5 to TRBJ2-2; no firm D call. V dropped 5 bases and J dropped 4 bases, with 8 bases sitting between them. This CDR3 comprises 13 residues. Germline lookup yields CDR1 MNHEY and CDR2 SVGAGI. Written as DNA, the CDR3 is TGTGCCAGCAGTCTAACGGGCACCGGGGAGCTGTTTTTT. Translated, it gives CASSLTGTGELFF.

This clone has a single count. The chain joins TRBV4-1 to TRBJ2-7; a weak D match, TRBD1 (5 bases). Germline V gives CDR1 MGHRA, CDR2 YSYEKL. V was shortened by 4 bases and J by 2 bases, with 12 bases between the two germline ends. CDR3 length equals 14 residues. CDR3 bases: TGCGCCAGCAGCCCTTACTTGGGGCCCTACGAGCAGTACTTC. This sequence encodes CASSPYLGPYEQYF.

The chain recombines TRBV6-5 with TRBJ1-4, with D possibly being TRBD1 (6 bases). Trimming removed 5 bases from V and 7 bases from J, with 17 bases in between. This CDR3 has 15 amino acids. Per the germline V gene, CDR1 is MNHEY and CDR2 is SVGAGI. CDR3 sequence: CASSRRTGTSEKLFF. CDR3 sequence (DNA): TGTGCCAGCAGTAGACGTACAGGGACCTCTGAAAAACTGTTTTTT.

This chain uses TRBV5-8 with TRBJ2-7; 9 nucleotides match TRBD1. The germline V gene encodes CDR1 SGHTS and CDR2 YDEGEE. Unmatched junction bases numbered 3, after V lost 1 base and J lost 4 bases. CDR3 size: 14 residues. The CDR3 reads CASSLYRGPYEQYF. Written as DNA, the CDR3 is TGTGCCAGCAGCTTGTACAGGGGGCCGTACGAGCAGTACTTC.

The gene calls are TRBV10-1 and TRBJ1-1; D perhaps matches TRBD1 (5 bases). This CDR3 comprises 16 residues. V gave up 0 bases and J gave up 2 bases, with 13 bases separating them. The V gene's germline CDR1 is WNHNN and CDR2 SYGVQD (reference sequence). The CDR3 protein is CASSESFIRGNTEAFF. For the CDR3, the DNA is TGCGCCAGCAGTGAGTCGTTTATTAGGGGAAACACTGAAGCTTTCTTT.

This clone was seen only a few times. The rearrangement uses TRBV6-5 and TRBJ1-1; unclear D gene. The V gene lost 8 bases and the J gene lost 3 bases, with 13 bases spanning the gap. Germline V gives CDR1 MNHEY, CDR2 SVGAGI. The length of the CDR3 is 13 residues. This chain's CDR3 is CASVRWGDTEAFF. The CDR3 DNA reads as TGTGCCAGCGTCAGATGGGGAGACACTGAAGCTTTCTTT.

The genes are TRBV29-1 and TRBJ2-1, with TRBD1 as a possible D gene (6 bases). V was shortened by 5 bases and J by 3 bases, with 23 bases between the two germline ends. The CDR3 spans 17 residues. In germline, CDR1 is SQVTM, CDR2 ANQGSEA. The CDR3 region is CSVQPDRQGIGYNEQFF. The CDR3 nucleotides are TGCAGCGTTCAGCCTGATCGGCAGGGGATAGGCTACAATGAGCAGTTCTTC.

The CDR3 DNA reads TGTGCCAGCAGCTTCGGGACTAGCGGGGGGGCCCAGACCCAGTACTTC. This sequence encodes CASSFGTSGGAQTQYF. This chain links TRBV7-2 with TRBJ2-5; TRBD2 matches at 16 bases. Looked up from germline, CDR1 is SGHTA and CDR2 is FQGNSA. Trimming removed 3 bases from V and 6 bases from J; junction bases left unmatched: 4. The CDR3 consists of 16 residues. Full variable domain (outside the CDR3, taken from reference TRBV7-2 and TRBJ2-5): GAGVSQSPSNKVTEKGKDVELRCDPISGHTALYWYRQSLGQGLEFLIYFQGNSAPDKSGLPSDRFSAERTGGSVSTLTIQRTQQEDSAVYLCASSFGTSGGAQTQYFGPGTRLLVL.

J is TRBJ1-1 and V is TRBV7-8; D is unresolved. Trimming removed 5 bases at V and 1 base at J, with 14 bases between. CDR3 length equals 15 residues. Germline-derived CDR1 and CDR2 are SGHVS and FQNEAQ. The CDR3 sequence: CASSPSLAENTEAFF. DNA for the CDR3: TGTGCCAGCAGCCCCTCTCTGGCAGAGAACACTGAAGCTTTCTTT. The full variable domain, its missing parts supplied by reference TRBV7-8 and TRBJ1-1, is GAGVSQSPRYKVAKRGQDVALRCDPISGHVSLFWYQQALGQGPEFLTYFQNEAQLDKSGLPSDRFFAERPEGSVSTLKIQRTQQEDSAVYLCASSPSLAENTEAFFGQGTRLTVV.

The chain is built from TRBV10-2 and TRBJ2-1; 15 bases match TRBD2. CDR1 is WSHSY and CDR2 is SAAADI in the germline V gene. The V segment lost 7 bases and the J segment 6 bases; nucleotides outside the gene matches: 4. The CDR3 has 15 residues. For the CDR3, the DNA is TGCGCCAGCATTGGACTAGCGGGAGGGCCCAATGAGCAGTTCTTC. It yields the protein CASIGLAGGPNEQFF.

The rearrangement joins TRBV6-1 to TRBJ2-5; D might be TRBD2 (5 bases). V was pared by 6 bases and J by 4 bases, with 12 bases between. This CDR3 spans 13 amino acids. CDR1 and CDR2 (germline): MNHNS, SASEGT. The CDR3 region has the DNA TGTGCCAGCAGGGGCAGCAGCGGAGAGACCCAGTACTTC. It encodes CASRGSSGETQYF.

This rearrangement joins TRBV6-5 to TRBJ2-1; D gene unclear. Per germline, CDR1 MNHEY and CDR2 SVGAGI. CDR3 length: 12 amino acids. The V and J ends lost 6 bases and 4 bases respectively, with 7 bases between them. The CDR3 sequence is CASSHGYNEQFF. Here the CDR3 DNA reads TGTGCCAGCAGCCACGGGTACAATGAGCAGTTCTTC.

The chain recombines TRBV6-4 with TRBJ2-1; TRBD1 aligns across 7 bases. The J segment lost 3 bases and the V segment lost 0 bases, leaving 2 bases of the junction unmatched. CDR1 and CDR2 (germline): MRHNA, SNTAGT. CDR3 length equals 15 residues. CDR3 coding DNA: TGTGCCAGCAGTGACTCTGCAGGGGGCTACAATGAGCAGTTCTTC. It yields the protein CASSDSAGGYNEQFF.

This sequence joins TRBV30 and TRBJ1-2; D ambiguous. CDR3 length equals 11 residues. The V and J ends lost 5 bases and 7 bases respectively, with 11 bases between them. The germline V gene has CDR1 GTSNPN and CDR2 SVGIG (reference sequence). The CDR3 region has the DNA TGTGCCTGGCTAAGGAGATTTGGCTACACCTTC. Protein sequence: CAWLRRFGYTF.

This chain joins TRBV4-1 and TRBJ1-1, with a tentative D call TRBD1 (6 bases). Trimming took off 6 bases at V and 2 bases at J, with 10 bases between the two ends. CDR3 length equals 13 residues. Germline V gives CDR1 MGHRA, CDR2 YSYEKL. The CDR3 loop reads CASSYRDNTEAFF. Written as DNA, the CDR3 is TGCGCCAGCAGTTACAGGGATAACACTGAAGCTTTCTTT.

V usage is TRBV4-1 and J usage is TRBJ1-2; perhaps TRBD1 as D (6 bases). This CDR3 is 15 amino acids long. Trimming stripped 5 bases from V and 3 bases from J, with 16 bases between. CDR1 and CDR2 (germline): MGHRA, YSYEKL. The CDR3 bases are TGCGCCAGCAGCTCACCAGGGTCAGGGGACTATGGCTACACCTTC. Protein: CASSSPGSGDYGYTF.

This clone was picked up one time. The chain employs TRBV19 and TRBJ1-2; 9 nucleotides agree with TRBD1. CDR3 length: 15 amino acids. Germline V CDR1 and CDR2: LNHDA, SQIVND (reference sequence). The ends lost 10 bases at V and 4 bases at J; junction bases unmatched: 13. Written as DNA, the CDR3 is TGTGCCATCAAAGACCGGGACAGGGCCAGCTATGGCTACACCTTC. This encodes CAIKDRDRASYGYTF.

J is TRBJ2-7 and V is TRBV11-2; D is undetermined. Trimming stripped 4 bases from V and 7 bases from J, with 5 bases between. There are 10 residues in the CDR3. The V gene's germline CDR1 is SGHAT and CDR2 FQNNGV. For the CDR3, the DNA is TGTGCCAGCAGCTCCTTGGAGCAGTACTTC. Encoded protein: CASSSLEQYF.